Below are 8 T cell receptor beta chains sequenced from a single sample in a study of response to subunit inactivated influenza vaccine listed by TCRdb under 2018. The library was produced with RT-PCR. The sequencing machine was an Illumina HiSeq 2500. The public sequencing data were trimmed at Q25 with fastp and processed into clonotypes with MiXCR by TCRdb, which kept only in-frame beta chains. CDR3 protein sequences are deduplicated, and each keeps its most common genes and DNA. The sample table holds about 620,000 distinct CDR3 sequences, of which approximately 10% were seen once. The biggest ten clones account for about 9.4% of the sample. The material was PBMCs from blood, obtained on the day of vaccination. The receptor source for this set is a man aged 50-59 years who received an inactivated influenza vaccine. Donor details come from another sample of the same person, matched by shared clones.

CDR3 sequence (DNA): TGCAGTGCTACAGACACCATTGACTATGGCTACACCTTC. Its protein is CSATDTIDYGYTF. The gene calls are TRBV20-1 and TRBJ1-2; D is unresolved. Germline V CDR1 and CDR2: DFQATT, SNEGSKA (reference sequence). Trimming took off 4 bases at V and 3 bases at J, with 12 bases between the two ends. The CDR3 is 13 residues long.

This sequence joins TRBV4-3 and TRBJ2-7, with D perhaps matching TRBD1 (5 bases). Trimming cost V 1 base and J 3 bases, with 13 bases left between them. Germline values: CDR1 LGHNA, CDR2 YSLEER. The CDR3 extends over 15 amino acids. CDR3 amino acids: CASSQAFRQGYEQYF. The CDR3 nucleotides are TGCGCCAGCAGCCAAGCGTTCCGGCAGGGCTACGAGCAGTACTTC.

This clonotype was observed a few times. The chain employs TRBV28 and TRBJ2-7; 8 positions match TRBD1. The CDR3 consists of 14 residues. V lost 5 bases and J lost 6; bases outside the gene matches: 9. Germline V gene sequence: CDR1 MDHEN, CDR2 SYDVKM. CDR3 residues: CASSVRTGSAEQYF. The CDR3, as DNA: TGTGCCAGCAGTGTCCGGACAGGGTCGGCCGAGCAGTACTTC.

This clonotype was observed many times. This chain links TRBV11-2 with TRBJ2-1, with unresolved D. CDR3 length equals 15 residues. Trimming removed 4 bases from V and 3 bases from J, with 13 bases in between. CDR1 is SGHAT and CDR2 is FQNNGV in the germline V gene. CDR3: CASSSYALGYNEQFF. The CDR3 nucleotides are TGTGCCAGCAGCTCCTATGCCCTGGGCTACAATGAGCAGTTCTTC.

This clonotype was seen more than once but under ten times. This rearrangement joins TRBV20-1 to TRBJ2-3; 11 nucleotides agree with TRBD2. From germline, CDR1 is DFQATT and CDR2 SNEGSKA (reference sequence). The CDR3 is 18 residues long. Trimming cost V 0 bases and J 2 bases; bases outside gene matches: 10. Written as DNA, the CDR3 is TGCAGTGCTAGAGAGCTGGGCTTTAGCGGGGGGGACACAGATACGCAGTATTTT. Translation gives CSARELGFSGGDTDTQYF.

The sample holds a few counts of this clonotype. This CDR3 is CATSDPGQRNEQFF. The CDR3 DNA sequence: TGTGCCACCAGTGACCCGGGACAGCGCAATGAGCAGTTCTTC. The rearrangement links TRBV24-1 to TRBJ2-1; TRBD1 matches 7 bases. The germline V gene encodes CDR1 KGHDR and CDR2 SFDVKD. CDR3 length equals 14 residues. V was clipped by 4 bases and J by 6 bases; unmatched bases: 5.

This clonotype has just a few counts. The chain recombines TRBV20-1 with TRBJ1-1; no firm D call. The CDR3 is 15 residues long. The germline CDR1 and CDR2 sequences are DFQATT and SNEGSKA (reference sequence). Trimming shortened V by 0 bases and J by 0 bases, and 11 bases separated the two germline ends. CDR3 in DNA: TGCAGTGCTAGAGATCGCGGGAATATGAACACTGAAGCTTTCTTT. This codes for CSARDRGNMNTEAFF.

This clonotype was counted ten times or more. The rearrangement links TRBV12-3 or TRBV12-4 to TRBJ2-7; D unresolved. The CDR3 is 11 amino acids. Between the trimmed V and J ends, which lost 2 bases and 7 bases, there was a span of 6 bases. The CDR3: CASSLREEQYF. The DNA for the CDR3 is TGTGCCAGCAGTTTAAGGGAAGAGCAGTACTTC.